One sample yielded the 27 T cell receptor beta chains listed below, sequenced in a study of shared clonotypes between healthy human individuals. TCRdb's copy holds only in-frame clones and misses some; the assay was immunoSEQ multiplex PCR. The repertoire includes approximately 110,000 clones, approximately 70% of them detected once, and around 26% sits in the top ten. The sequenced material came from memory CD8+ T cells sorted from blood. Subset: CD45RO+ cells pooled with CCR7-negative TemRA cells. These receptor sequences come from a woman aged 30 to 39 in good health.

There are a few counts of this clone. The rearrangement uses TRBV15 and TRBJ1-3; D not certain. The V end was cut by 0 bases, the J end by 4 bases, with 10 bases between. The CDR3 runs to 15 residues. The germline V gene encodes CDR1 LNHNV and CDR2 YYDKDF (reference sequence). CDR3 DNA: TGTGCCACCAGCAGAGATATTGAGGGAGGAAACACCATATATTTT. As protein: CATSRDIEGGNTIYF. Together with reference TRBV15 and TRBJ1-3, the CDR3 gives the full variable domain: DAMVIQNPRYQVTQFGKPVTLSCSQTLNHNVMYWYQQKSSQAPKLLFHYYDKDFNNEADTPDNFQSRRPNTSFCFLDIRSPGLGDTAMYLCATSRDIEGGNTIYFGEGSWLTVV.

This clone was seen only once. The genes are TRBV19 and TRBJ2-6, with D possibly being TRBD1 or TRBD2 (5 bases each). There are 19 residues in the CDR3. Trimming removed 11 bases from V and 0 bases from J, with 26 bases in between. Germline V lookup: CDR1 LNHDA, CDR2 SQIVND (reference sequence). CDR3: CAFTPDPGRLSSGANVLTF. As DNA, the CDR3 is TGTGCCTTTACACCCGATCCGGGACGCTTAAGCTCTGGGGCCAACGTCCTGACTTTC.

The gene calls are TRBV5-1 and TRBJ2-3; D gene uncertain. This CDR3 has 15 residues. The germline CDR1 and CDR2 sequences are SGHRS and YFSETQ. V was pared by 0 bases and J by 3 bases, with 11 bases between. CDR3 in amino acids: CASSLDSPETDTQYF. CDR3 nucleotide sequence: TGCGCCAGCAGCTTGGATAGTCCCGAAACAGATACGCAGTATTTT.

The V and J genes are TRBV10-3 and TRBJ2-5, with 8 bases that match TRBD2. The V gene's germline CDR1 is ENHRY and CDR2 SYGVKD. V lost 4 bases, J lost 5 bases, and 3 bases stayed unmatched. The CDR3 has 13 amino acids. CDR3 region: CAISVAGRETQYF. In DNA, the CDR3 is TGTGCCATCAGTGTAGCGGGAAGGGAGACCCAGTACTTC.

This clone was picked up a small number of times. This sequence joins TRBV11-2 and TRBJ1-2, with 7 bases matching TRBD1. Germline trimming cut 8 bases from V and 4 bases from J; bases unmatched to any gene: 10. Germline lookup yields CDR1 SGHAT and CDR2 FQNNGV. This CDR3 is built from 14 residues. CDR3 amino acids: CASLGPTGSYGYTF. The CDR3 nucleotides are TGTGCCAGCTTAGGCCCGACAGGGTCCTATGGCTACACCTTC.

The chain is built from TRBV2 and TRBJ2-1; TRBD2 might be the D (6 bases). Trimming took 6 bases from V and 7 from J, leaving 22 bases between them. This CDR3 spans 16 amino acids. The germline V gene has CDR1 SNHLY and CDR2 FYNNEI. The CDR3 DNA follows: TGTGCCAGCAGCGCAACCACTAGCCGCTCATCTAATGAGCAGTTCTTC. Encoded protein: CASSATTSRSSNEQFF. Full variable domain (outside the CDR3, taken from reference TRBV2 and TRBJ2-1): EPEVTQTPSHQVTQMGQEVILRCVPISNHLYFYWYRQILGQKVEFLVSFYNNEISEKSEIFDDQFSVERPDGSNFTLKIRSTKLEDSAMYFCASSATTSRSSNEQFFGPGTRLTVL.

Only one count was recorded for this clone. V gene TRBV25-1 combines with J gene TRBJ2-7, with D possibly TRBD1 on 5 matching bases. This CDR3 has 14 amino acids. Germline V gene data show CDR1 as MGHDK and CDR2 as SYGVNS. Trimming pared 1 base from V and 3 bases from J, leaving 10 bases between. The CDR3 here is CASSESAQGYEQYF. CDR3 nucleotide sequence: TGTGCCAGCAGTGAATCGGCTCAGGGCTACGAGCAGTACTTC.

The V gene is TRBV27, the J gene TRBJ2-5; unclear D gene. Germline V CDR1 and CDR2: MNHEY, SMNVEV (reference sequence). Trimming took off 2 bases at V and 3 bases at J, with 7 bases between the two ends. The CDR3 is 13 residues long. The CDR3 coding sequence is TGTGCCAGCAGTTTAGACGGTGAAGAGACCCAGTACTTC. Its protein is CASSLDGEETQYF.

The V call is TRBV5-8, the J call TRBJ2-7, with 10 bases lining up with TRBD2. This CDR3 is 16 amino acids long. Germline assignment: CDR1 SGHTS and CDR2 YDEGEE. J lost 9 bases, V lost 0 bases, and 12 bases had no gene match. The CDR3 region has the DNA TGTGCCAGCAGCTTGGCCGCCGTAGCGGGAGGCGGTGCGCAGTACTTC. Its protein product is CASSLAAVAGGGAQYF. The full variable domain, completed using reference TRBV5-8 and TRBJ2-7, is EAGVTQSPTHLIKTRGQQATLRCSPISGHTSVYWYQQALGLGLQFLLWYDEGEERNRGNFPPRFSGRQFPNYSSELNVNALELEDSALYLCASSLAAVAGGGAQYFGPGTRLTVT.

With respect to this clone: The junction departs from germline at one end; a sequencing error may be responsible. The V and J genes are TRBV6-5 and TRBJ2-1, with 12 bases matching TRBD2. Germline CDR1 reads MNHEY; CDR2 reads SVGAGI. The CDR3 length is 15 residues. CDR3 nucleotide sequence: TGTGCCAGCAGTGACTCGACTAGCGGGAGCAATGAGCAGTTCTTC. As protein: CASSDSTSGSNEQFF.

CDR3: CASSLGTQETQYF. The CDR3 bases are TGTGCCAGCAGTCTGGGGACCCAAGAGACCCAGTACTTC. The genes are TRBV27 and TRBJ2-5; D may match TRBD1 or TRBD2 (5 bases each). Germline V gene lookup returns CDR1 MNHEY and CDR2 SMNVEV (reference sequence). The CDR3 spans 13 residues. Trimming pared 5 bases from V and 1 base from J, leaving 8 bases between.

This clone was found many times. The CDR3 DNA is TGTGCCAGTAGTACGGGACAGGGAATCTATGGCTACACCTTC. Translation: CASSTGQGIYGYTF. V is TRBV19 and J is TRBJ1-2, with TRBD1 identical over 9 bases. V lost 4 bases and J lost 4; bases outside the gene matches: 4. The germline V gene encodes CDR1 LNHDA and CDR2 SQIVND (reference sequence). This CDR3 has 14 residues.

The genes are TRBV4-1 and TRBJ1-4, with D uncertain. The CDR3 consists of 14 residues. Per germline, CDR1 MGHRA and CDR2 YSYEKL. V was trimmed by 4 bases and J by 6 bases, leaving 12 bases between them. The CDR3 is CASSPEPGYEKLFF. CDR3 coding DNA: TGCGCCAGCAGCCCCGAGCCGGGGTATGAAAAACTGTTTTTT.

This clone was seen once. This CDR3 is CASSLIGDQTYEQYF. Written as DNA, the CDR3 is TGTGCCAGCAGTTTGATCGGGGACCAGACCTACGAGCAGTACTTC. The V gene is TRBV27, the J gene TRBJ2-7, with D tentatively TRBD1 or TRBD2 (5 bases each). This CDR3 region has 15 residues. Germline V gene data show CDR1 as MNHEY and CDR2 as SMNVEV (reference sequence). The ends were cut back, 3 bases at V and 2 bases at J, with 14 bases in the middle.

This clone appeared many times. The rearrangement links TRBV15 to TRBJ1-1, with TRBD1 matching 7 bases. Germline V lookup: CDR1 LNHNV, CDR2 YYDKDF (reference sequence). CDR3 size: 14 residues. J was trimmed by 8 bases and V by 5 bases; bases with no gene match: 11. The CDR3 loop reads CATSVGTEGSEAFF. The CDR3 DNA follows: TGTGCCACCAGCGTCGGGACAGAGGGTTCGGAAGCTTTCTTT. Looking up the rest from reference TRBV15 and TRBJ1-1 gives the full variable domain: DAMVIQNPRYQVTQFGKPVTLSCSQTLNHNVMYWYQQKSSQAPKLLFHYYDKDFNNEADTPDNFQSRRPNTSFCFLDIRSPGLGDTAMYLCATSVGTEGSEAFFGQGTRLTVV.

This sequence joins TRBV5-6 and TRBJ1-1, with D possibly being TRBD1 (6 bases). Trimming removed 0 bases at V and 3 bases at J, with 12 bases between. Germline V gene lookup returns CDR1 SGHDT and CDR2 YYEEEE. CDR3 size: 15 residues. The CDR3 DNA is TGTGCCAGCAGCTTGGTACAGGGAAGTTACACTGAAGCTTTCTTT. It encodes CASSLVQGSYTEAFF.

The chain couples TRBV7-6 to TRBJ2-2, with D tentatively TRBD1 (5 bases). The CDR3 is 13 amino acids. Deletions cut 4 bases from V and 7 bases from J, with 10 bases between. Per germline, CDR1 SGHVS and CDR2 FNYEAQ. The CDR3 sequence is CASSSGMGGELFF. The CDR3 nucleotides are TGTGCCAGCAGCTCAGGGATGGGCGGGGAGCTGTTTTTT.

This clone has just one count. The V and J genes are TRBV9 and TRBJ2-1; 10 nucleotides align to TRBD2. V gave up 4 bases and J gave up 7 bases; unmatched junction bases: 8. CDR1 and CDR2 from the germline V gene are SGDLS and YYNGEE. The CDR3 spans 15 residues. CDR3 in DNA: TGTGCCAGCAGCTTCAGCGGGAGGGCCACTAATGAGCAGTTCTTC. This gives the protein CASSFSGRATNEQFF.

The chain employs TRBV7-9 and TRBJ2-2; D is perhaps TRBD2 (5 bases). Between the trimmed V and J ends, which lost 1 base and 6 bases, there was a span of 9 bases. The CDR3 loop spans 14 amino acids. Per germline, CDR1 SEHNR and CDR2 FQNEAQ (reference sequence). This chain's CDR3 is CASSLEEGSGELFF. The CDR3 DNA reads as TGTGCCAGCAGCTTAGAAGAGGGCTCCGGGGAGCTGTTTTTT.

J is TRBJ2-7 and V is TRBV5-1; D could derive from TRBD1 or TRBD2 (5 bases each). This CDR3 contains 12 residues. Trimming left V 5 bases short and J 5 bases short, with 11 bases between. The germline V gene encodes CDR1 SGHRS and CDR2 YFSETQ. Here the CDR3 reads CASRRDGDEQYF. The CDR3 nucleotides are TGCGCCAGCAGACGGGACGGAGACGAGCAGTACTTC.

This clone showed up just a few times. The V gene is TRBV30, the J gene TRBJ1-2; a possible D gene is TRBD1 (6 bases). Per the germline V gene, CDR1 is GTSNPN and CDR2 is SVGIG (reference sequence). Trimming pared 1 base from V and 3 bases from J, leaving 9 bases between. The CDR3 contains 13 residues. The CDR3 nucleotides read TGTGCCTGGAGTGCTTGGACAGACTATGGCTACACCTTC. Protein product: CAWSAWTDYGYTF.

The chain employs TRBV4-2 and TRBJ2-3; D may be TRBD2 (6 bases). Trimming took off 1 base at V and 3 bases at J, with 14 bases between the two ends. In germline, CDR1 is LGHNA, CDR2 YNFKEQ. CDR3 size: 16 residues. The CDR3: CASSQAWREVTDTQYF. CDR3 DNA: TGTGCCAGCAGCCAAGCTTGGCGGGAAGTTACAGATACGCAGTATTTT.

The chain links TRBV28 to TRBJ2-1; 13 bases agree with TRBD2. This CDR3 contains 16 residues. The germline gives CDR1 MDHEN, CDR2 SYDVKM. Losses at the gene ends were 5 bases for V and 12 bases for J; bases not matched to a gene: 13. CDR3 in amino acids: CASSLGLAGPEHWQFF. The CDR3 DNA sequence: TGTGCCAGCAGTCTGGGACTAGCGGGACCCGAACACTGGCAGTTCTTC.

The rearrangement uses TRBV27 and TRBJ2-7; the match to TRBD2 covers 9 bases. This CDR3 has 14 amino acids. Germline V lookup: CDR1 MNHEY, CDR2 SMNVEV (reference sequence). Trimming at V came to 0 bases and at J to 3 bases, leaving 0 bases not matched to a gene. The CDR3 sequence is CASSLSSGGYEQYF. The CDR3 DNA reads TGTGCCAGCAGTTTATCTAGCGGGGGCTACGAGCAGTACTTC.

The V gene is TRBV5-4, the J gene TRBJ2-7, with D possibly being TRBD2 (5 bases). The CDR3 runs to 14 residues. Germline V gene data show CDR1 as SGHNT and CDR2 as YYREEE (reference sequence). Trimming took off 0 bases at V and 4 bases at J, with 11 bases between the two ends. DNA for the CDR3: TGTGCCAGCAGCTTGGAGCGGCCCCCATACGAGCAGTACTTC. Its translation: CASSLERPPYEQYF.

The V call is TRBV27, the J call TRBJ2-7; D gene ambiguous. The CDR3 runs to 13 residues. Deletions cut 3 bases from V and 3 bases from J, with 9 bases between. The germline V gene has CDR1 MNHEY and CDR2 SMNVEV (reference sequence). CDR3 sequence: CASSFKNFYEQYF. In nucleotides, the CDR3 is TGTGCCAGCAGTTTTAAAAACTTCTACGAGCAGTACTTC.

As for this clone: An end of the junction differs from the germline gene, which may be a read error. V gene TRBV6-4 combines with J gene TRBJ2-3, with 14 bases aligning to TRBD2. Germline-derived CDR1 and CDR2 are MRHNA and SNTAGT. The CDR3 runs 16 residues. CDR3 coding DNA: TGTGCCACCAGTAACCCGGGACTAGCGGGAGTGGATACGCAGTATTTT. It translates to CATSNPGLAGVDTQYF.